This paragraph reports one T cell receptor beta chain. The antigen is undetermined. These data belong to a study of cytomegalovirus exposure and HLA in healthy donors. Amplification used 60 Vbeta primers and 13 Jbeta primers. Profiling relied on immunoSEQ multiplex PCR, and the TCRdb table lists in-frame clones only, not all of them. The data show more than 150,000 clones, 75% to 85% seen once. Study-wide results and limits: There were approximately 150 TCR beta chains listed as cytomegalovirus-associated. With later analysis, a missense DCLRE1C variant became linked to TCR beta V- and J-gene trimming.

This clonotype originated in a girl between 2 and 10 years old in good health and CMV-seropositive. Sequenced sample: PBMCs.

The CDR3 spells CSVEDRGLGEQYF. CDR3 coding DNA: TGCAGCGTTGAAGATCGAGGACTGGGCGAGCAGTACTTC. The chain has TRBV29-1 and TRBJ2-5; D perhaps matches TRBD2 (5 bases). The DNA matches TRBJ2-7 better at its end, which makes the J call doubtful. From germline, CDR1 is SQVTM and CDR2 ANQGSEA. The CDR3 sequence is 13 residues long.